Sequencing of this T cell receptor beta chain was carried out in a study of cytomegalovirus exposure and HLA in healthy donors. Overall study context: Roughly 85 million unique TCRs from HLA-typed donors made up an early data release.

Points from the study as a whole: The study designated around 150 TCR beta chains cytomegalovirus-associated. A later analysis associated some 16,000 TCR beta sequences with HLA alleles at a 0.05 false discovery rate.

The CDR3 consists of 14 residues. V was clipped by 4 bases and J by 3 bases, with 13 bases between them. Looked up from germline, CDR1 is SGHRS and CDR2 is YFSETQ. Researchers ran the PCR with 60 Vbeta and 13 Jbeta primers. Using immunoSEQ multiplex PCR, the repertoire was profiled, and TCRdb retains in-frame clones only, with some absent. The repertoire has 90,000 to 140,000 clones, 69% of them found once; the top ten carry about 3.5%. Healthy bone marrow donors formed the donor group. Concerning this clone itself: What it binds is not known.

The chain has TRBV5-1 and TRBJ2-5; D might be TRBD1 (5 bases). The clonotype originates from a man aged 25 to 40 in good health and CMV-seronegative. Sample: PBMCs. CDR3 sequence (DNA): TGCGCCAGCAGCGTTCAGGGATCCGAAGAGACCCAGTACTTC. It is translated as CASSVQGSEETQYF.